The rows below give T cell receptor beta chains drawn from one sample of a study of cytomegalovirus exposure and HLA in healthy donors. Libraries were prepared by immunoSEQ multiplex PCR; TCRdb keeps only in-frame clonotypes and omits some of them. The data hold 110,000 or so clones, with 88% observed a single time. Sequencing used PBMCs. All receptors come from a man younger than 35 in good health and CMV-seronegative. CDR3s include the opening cysteine and the closing phenylalanine or tryptophan. D genes are given only for firm matches. The size of a clone is reported for some rows only, either as once, few or many, or as a class for expanded clones.

v_call	j_call	d_call	clone_size	cdr3_aa	cdr3_nt
TRBV27	TRBJ1-4	TRBD1	-	CASSLGTGVNGKLFF	TGTGCCAGCAGTTTAGGGACAGGGGTTAACGGAAAACTGTTTTTT
TRBV6-1	TRBJ1-1	-	-	CASSEARRNTEAFF	TGTGCCAGCAGTGAAGCGCGGCGGAACACTGAAGCTTTCTTT
TRBV4-1	TRBJ2-5	-	once	CASSQDTRVGETQYF	TGCGCCAGCAGCCAAGATACCAGGGTGGGAGAGACCCAGTACTTC
TRBV18	TRBJ1-4	-	-	CASSPPTGTNEKLFF	TGTGCCAGCTCACCGCCGACAGGCACTAATGAAAAACTGTTTTTT
TRBV7-8	TRBJ2-3	-	-	CASSSSQESTDTQYF	TGTGCCAGCAGCTCTTCTCAGGAAAGCACAGATACGCAGTATTTT
TRBV7-6	TRBJ1-2	-	-	CASSLAGLGYGYTF	TGTGCCAGCAGCTTAGCCGGGTTGGGCTATGGCTACACCTTC
TRBV28	TRBJ2-3	TRBD2	-	CASSIAGVGDTQYF	TGTGCCAGCAGTATAGCGGGAGTAGGAGATACGCAGTATTTT
TRBV19	TRBJ2-2	TRBD2	-	CASRRGGTSAGELFF	TGTGCCAGTAGACGGGGCGGGACTAGCGCCGGGGAGCTGTTTTTT
TRBV11-3	TRBJ1-1	-	-	CASSLIPGQAEAFF	TGTGCCAGCAGCTTAATTCCGGGACAAGCTGAAGCTTTCTTT
TRBV7-6	TRBJ1-1	-	-	CASSLRKNTEAFF	TGTGCCAGCAGCTTGCGTAAAAACACTGAAGCTTTCTTT
TRBV27	TRBJ2-2	-	-	CASREQGTRTGELFF	TGTGCCAGCAGGGAACAGGGGACTCGGACCGGGGAGCTGTTTTTT
TRBV2	TRBJ2-3	-	-	CASVTGRASTDTQYF	TGTGCCAGTGTGACTGGAAGAGCTAGCACAGATACGCAGTATTTT
TRBV18	TRBJ2-7	-	once	CASRRTVSYEQYF	TGTGCCAGCCGGAGGACAGTCTCCTACGAGCAGTACTTC
TRBV7-6	TRBJ2-7	TRBD1	-	CASSGPYGTGNSYEQYF	TGTGCCAGCAGCGGCCCTTATGGGACAGGGAATTCCTACGAGCAGTACTTC
TRBV15	TRBJ1-1	-	-	CATSRGQALGAFF	TGTGCCACCAGCAGAGGACAGGCCCTCGGAGCTTTCTTT
TRBV12-5	TRBJ2-5	-	-	CASGSMTGQETQYF	TGTGCTAGTGGTTCGATGACAGGACAAGAGACCCAGTACTTC
TRBV6-1	TRBJ2-7	-	-	CASSGGRYQYF	TGTGCCAGCAGTGGGGGGAGGTATCAGTACTTC
TRBV14	TRBJ2-7	-	-	CASSQETGVMNYEQYF	TGTGCCAGCAGCCAGGAGACAGGAGTTATGAATTACGAGCAGTACTTC
TRBV5-1	TRBJ1-2	-	-	CASSLGGGISYTF	TGCGCCAGCAGCTTGGGTGGGGGCATAAGCTACACCTTC
TRBV2	TRBJ1-4	-	-	CASTPRGEGEKLFF	TGTGCCAGCACCCCTCGGGGGGAGGGTGAAAAACTGTTTTTT
TRBV18	TRBJ1-5	TRBD1	-	CASSPADRVTNQPQHF	TGTGCCAGCTCACCTGCGGACAGGGTGACCAATCAGCCCCAGCATTTT
TRBV25-1	TRBJ2-2	TRBD1	-	CASSDIWGRGTGELFF	TGTGCCAGCAGTGATATATGGGGCAGGGGGACCGGGGAGCTGTTTTTT
TRBV9	TRBJ2-1	TRBD2	-	CASSLGLAAYNEQFF	TGTGCCAGCAGCTTGGGACTAGCCGCCTACAATGAGCAGTTCTTC
TRBV5-1	TRBJ2-7	TRBD1	-	CASSLDTGQGSYEQYF	TGCGCCAGCAGCTTGGACACGGGACAGGGATCCTACGAGCAGTACTTC
TRBV6-5	TRBJ1-2	TRBD1	-	CASSYSTGGAFGYTF	TGTGCCAGCAGTTACTCGACAGGGGGCGCCTTTGGCTACACCTTC
TRBV9	TRBJ1-2	TRBD1	-	CASSVSGQGGGGYTF	TGTGCCAGCAGCGTATCCGGACAGGGAGGAGGAGGCTACACCTTC
TRBV4-3	TRBJ1-3	-	-	CASSQDLEGGIRGNTIYF	TGCGCCAGCAGCCAAGATCTAGAGGGAGGAATACGGGGAAACACCATATATTTT
TRBV5-1	TRBJ2-1	TRBD2	-	CASSPGTSGVSYNEQFF	TGCGCCAGCAGCCCGGGGACTAGCGGGGTCTCCTACAATGAGCAGTTCTTC
TRBV5-4	TRBJ2-3	TRBD1	few	CASSPGQGKTDTQYF	TGTGCCAGCAGCCCGGGACAGGGTAAAACAGATACGCAGTATTTT
TRBV21-1	TRBJ2-3	-	-	CASSKAPDSPDTQYF	TGTGCCAGCAGCAAAGCTCCCGATAGCCCAGATACGCAGTATTTT
TRBV5-1	TRBJ2-1	TRBD2	once	CASSLGAGGKYEQFF	TGCGCCAGCAGCTTGGGCGCGGGGGGGAAGTATGAGCAGTTCTTC
TRBV7-2	TRBJ2-3	TRBD2	-	CASSLVILAGGPGQYF	TGTGCCAGCAGCTTAGTTATACTAGCGGGGGGGCCGGGGCAGTATTTT